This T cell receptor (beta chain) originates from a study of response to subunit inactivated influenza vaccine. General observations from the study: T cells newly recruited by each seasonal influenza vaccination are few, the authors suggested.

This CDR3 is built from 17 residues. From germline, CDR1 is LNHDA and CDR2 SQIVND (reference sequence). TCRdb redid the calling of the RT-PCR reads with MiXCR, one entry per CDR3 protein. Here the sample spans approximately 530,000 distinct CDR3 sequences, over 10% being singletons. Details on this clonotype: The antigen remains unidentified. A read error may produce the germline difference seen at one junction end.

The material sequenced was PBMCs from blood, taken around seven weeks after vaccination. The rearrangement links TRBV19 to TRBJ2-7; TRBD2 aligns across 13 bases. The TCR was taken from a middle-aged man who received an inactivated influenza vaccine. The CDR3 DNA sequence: TGTGCCAGTAGTATAGGAGGACTAGCGGGGGTTACCTACGAGCACTACTTC. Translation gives CASSIGGLAGVTYEHYF.